These T cell receptor beta chains were read from a single sample in a study of PD-1 blockade in classical Hodgkin lymphoma. Assay: immunoSEQ multiplex PCR; the TCRdb copy retains only in-frame clones and omits some. The sample lists 90,000 to 110,000 clones, approximately 89% seen once, with around 17% in the top ten. The sample consisted of peripheral blood mononuclear cells (PBMCs), taken before the fourth cycle of nivolumab. The receptors were gathered from a human donor with classical Hodgkin lymphoma. The CDR3 runs from the conserved cysteine through the conserved F or W. The order of the fields is clone size, D gene, J gene, V gene, CDR3 DNA, CDR3 protein. D genes are given only for firm matches. Size is omitted from some rows. Given values are once, few, many or a class for expanded clones.

>-|-|TRBJ1-2|TRBV19
TGTGCCAGTAGTGCACCGGCGGGGGAGGTCGATCGTGGCTACACCTTC
CASSAPAGEVDRGYTF
>once|TRBD1|TRBJ2-2|TRBV13
TGTGCCAGCAGCCAGGCGGGACAGGGAGGTTTCGGGGAGCTGTTTTTT
CASSQAGQGGFGELFF
>-|TRBD1|TRBJ1-5|TRBV6-1
TGTGCCAGCAGGAGACAGGGAATTGGCAATCAGCCCCAGCATTTT
CASRRQGIGNQPQHF
>-|-|TRBJ2-5|TRBV6-1
TGTGCCAGCAGTCCGCCCCCGGGACTCTCCGAGACCCAGTACTTC
CASSPPPGLSETQYF
>-|-|TRBJ2-1|TRBV5-6
TGTGCCAGCAGCTGGGACAATGAGCAGTTCTTC
CASSWDNEQFF
>once|-|TRBJ2-7|TRBV5-8
TGTGCCAGCAGCTTGGGTAGCTTAAGGAACGAGCAGTACTTC
CASSLGSLRNEQYF
>-|-|TRBJ2-1|TRBV13
TGTGCCAGCAGCCCTAGCCGAGGAGGGGGGATTGAGCAGTTCTTC
CASSPSRGGGIEQFF
>-|TRBD2|TRBJ2-3|TRBV6-5
TGTGCCAGCAGCCAACTAGCGGGGCATACAGATACGCAGTATTTT
CASSQLAGHTDTQYF
>-|-|TRBJ1-1|TRBV7-7
TGTGCTAGCAGCTTAGAAAAGAACACTGAAGCTTTCTTT
CASSLEKNTEAFF
>-|-|TRBJ1-1|TRBV29-1
TGCAGCGTTGACAAGGACACTGAAGCTTTCTTT
CSVDKDTEAFF
>-|-|TRBJ1-3|TRBV27
TGTGCCAGCAGTTCCCGTCCGGTTGGCTCTGGAAACACCATATATTTT
CASSSRPVGSGNTIYF
>-|-|TRBJ2-3|TRBV2
TGTGCCAGCAGTGAGGGGACCCATCCTACAGATACGCAGTATTTT
CASSEGTHPTDTQYF
>-|-|TRBJ1-1|TRBV5-6
TGTGCCAGCAGCTGCCGGGGCACTGAAGCTTTCTTT
CASSCRGTEAFF
>-|-|TRBJ2-7|TRBV7-2
TGTGCCAGCAGCTTACCCCCTCTCTACGAGCAGTACTTC
CASSLPPLYEQYF
>few|-|TRBJ1-5|TRBV10-2
TGCGCCAGCAGTGAGGTGGGTAATCAGCCCCAGCATTTT
CASSEVGNQPQHF
>-|TRBD1|TRBJ2-7|TRBV25-1
TGTGCCAGCAGTGTCGGGACAGGCGGATACGAGCAGTACTTC
CASSVGTGGYEQYF
>once|-|TRBJ1-2|TRBV2
TGTGCCAGCAGTGGACCCTATGGCTACACCTTC
CASSGPYGYTF
>once|-|TRBJ1-2|TRBV19
TGTGCCAGTAGTATAGACGGTCGGTTCTATGGCTACACCTTC
CASSIDGRFYGYTF
>-|-|TRBJ2-2|TRBV9
TGTGCCAGCAGCGTACAGTCTAGCGCCGGGGAGCTGTTTTTT
CASSVQSSAGELFF
>-|TRBD1|TRBJ1-1|TRBV27
TGTGCCAGCAGTTTATACAGGGGGACTGAAGCTTTCTTT
CASSLYRGTEAFF
>-|-|TRBJ2-6|TRBV6-1
TGTGCCAGCAGTGGAGGACGGCGTATCTCTGGGGCCAACGTCCTGACTTTC
CASSGGRRISGANVLTF
>-|-|TRBJ2-3|TRBV28
TGTGCCAGCAGTTCAAGACTTTCTAGCACAGATACGCAGTATTTT
CASSSRLSSTDTQYF
>-|-|TRBJ2-1|TRBV9
-
CASSVGGGSEEFF
>-|-|TRBJ1-5|TRBV7-2
TGTGCCAGCAGCCCGTCGGTCGGGAGAGGCAATCAGCCCCAGCATTTT
CASSPSVGRGNQPQHF
>-|TRBD1|TRBJ2-3|TRBV5-4
TGTGCCAGCAGCCCACACAGGGGGGTAGATACGCAGTATTTT
CASSPHRGVDTQYF
>once|-|TRBJ1-1|TRBV28
TGTGCCAGCAGTTTATTAGGGAGCACTGAAGCTTTCTTT
CASSLLGSTEAFF
>once|-|TRBJ2-2|TRBV18
TGTGCCAGCTCACCAAAGGGCCGCGGGGAGCTGTTTTTT
CASSPKGRGELFF
>-|TRBD1|TRBJ2-3|TRBV15
TGTGCCACCAGCGATCCAGGACAGGGGGTCCCAGATACGCAGTATTTT
CATSDPGQGVPDTQYF
>few|-|TRBJ1-2|TRBV2
TGTGCCAGCCGGGGGGCCCGATCCTATGGCTACACCTTC
CASRGARSYGYTF
>once|-|TRBJ2-2|TRBV7-2
TGTGCCAGCAGCTTGGACTACACCGGGGAGCTGTTTTTT
CASSLDYTGELFF
>few|-|TRBJ1-1|TRBV19
TGTGCCAGCACAGGGAGAGTGAACACTGAAGCTTTCTTT
CASTGRVNTEAFF
>-|-|TRBJ1-1|TRBV5-1
TGCGCCAGCAGCCCGCCCGGCAGGGCCACTGAAGCTTTCTTT
CASSPPGRATEAFF
>-|-|TRBJ2-5|TRBV4-3
TGCGCCAGCAGCATCGAAGTCGGCAGCGTGCAGACCCAGTACTTC
CASSIEVGSVQTQYF
>-|-|TRBJ1-1|TRBV15
TGTGCCACCAGCAGAGATTACGGGGCAGTTGGCACTGAAGCTTTCTTT
CATSRDYGAVGTEAFF
>once|-|TRBJ2-5|TRBV7-2
TGTGCCAGCAGCTCCAGCCGGGGGCGGGAGACCCAGTACTTC
CASSSSRGRETQYF
>-|-|TRBJ1-3|TRBV7-8
TGTGCCAGCAGCTTAGTGGGGGGAACTGGAAACACCATATATTTT
CASSLVGGTGNTIYF